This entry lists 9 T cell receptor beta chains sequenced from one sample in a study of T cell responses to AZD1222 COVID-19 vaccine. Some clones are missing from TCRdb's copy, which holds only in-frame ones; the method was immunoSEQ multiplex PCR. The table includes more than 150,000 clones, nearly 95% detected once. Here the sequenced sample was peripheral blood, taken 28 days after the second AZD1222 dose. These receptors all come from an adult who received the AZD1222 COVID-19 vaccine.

The CDR3 sequence: CASRPRDFTDTQYF. The DNA of the CDR3 is TGTGCCAGTAGACCAAGGGACTTCACAGATACGCAGTATTTT. This chain links TRBV19 with TRBJ2-3, with D maybe TRBD2 (6 bases). Trimming cost V 6 bases and J 2 bases, with 12 bases left between them. The CDR3 consists of 14 residues. Germline CDR1 LNHDA, CDR2 SQIVND (reference sequence). The full variable domain, completed using reference TRBV19 and TRBJ2-3, is DGGITQSPKYLFRKEGQNVTLSCEQNLNHDAMYWYRQDPGQGLRLIYYSQIVNDFQKGDIAEGYSVSREKKESFPLTVTSAQKNPTAFYLCASRPRDFTDTQYFGPGTRLTVL.

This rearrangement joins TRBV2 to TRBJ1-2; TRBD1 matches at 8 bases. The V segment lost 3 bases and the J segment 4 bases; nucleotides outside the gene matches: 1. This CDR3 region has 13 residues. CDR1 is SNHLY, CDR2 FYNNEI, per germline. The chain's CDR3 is CASSEDRAYGYTF. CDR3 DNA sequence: TGTGCCAGCAGTGAGGACAGGGCCTATGGCTACACCTTC.

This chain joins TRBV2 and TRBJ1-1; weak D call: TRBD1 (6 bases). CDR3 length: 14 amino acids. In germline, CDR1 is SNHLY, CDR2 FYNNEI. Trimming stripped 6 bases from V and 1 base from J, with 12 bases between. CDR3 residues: CASRTRTANTEAFF. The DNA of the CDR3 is TGTGCCAGCAGGACGAGGACAGCGAACACTGAAGCTTTCTTT.

The CDR3 bases are TGTGCCAGCAGCCCGCGGGGGATCACAGATACGCAGTATTTT. This gives the protein CASSPRGITDTQYF. The V and J genes are TRBV9 and TRBJ2-3, with 7 nucleotides matching TRBD2. The CDR3 loop spans 14 amino acids. Per germline, CDR1 SGDLS and CDR2 YYNGEE. V was clipped by 4 bases and J by 2 bases; unmatched bases: 4.

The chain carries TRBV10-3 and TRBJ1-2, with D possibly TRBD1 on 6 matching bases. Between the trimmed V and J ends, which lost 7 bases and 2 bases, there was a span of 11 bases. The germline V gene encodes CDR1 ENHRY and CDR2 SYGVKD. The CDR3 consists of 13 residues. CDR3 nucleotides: TGTGCCATCAACCCGACAGGAAACTATGGCTACACCTTC. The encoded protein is CAINPTGNYGYTF.

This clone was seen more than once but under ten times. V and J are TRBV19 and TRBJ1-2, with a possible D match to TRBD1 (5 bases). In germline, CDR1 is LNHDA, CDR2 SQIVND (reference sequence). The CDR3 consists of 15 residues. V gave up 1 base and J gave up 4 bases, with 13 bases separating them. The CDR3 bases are TGTGCCAGTAGTATAGGAGAACAGGCAACCTATGGCTACACCTTC. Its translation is CASSIGEQATYGYTF.

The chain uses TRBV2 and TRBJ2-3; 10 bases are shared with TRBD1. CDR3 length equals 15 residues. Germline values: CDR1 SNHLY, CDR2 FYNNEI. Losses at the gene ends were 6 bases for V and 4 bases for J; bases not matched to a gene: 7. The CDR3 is CASRTTGGVPDTQYF. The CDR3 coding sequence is TGTGCCAGCAGAACGACAGGGGGCGTGCCAGATACGCAGTATTTT. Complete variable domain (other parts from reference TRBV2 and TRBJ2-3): EPEVTQTPSHQVTQMGQEVILRCVPISNHLYFYWYRQILGQKVEFLVSFYNNEISEKSEIFDDQFSVERPDGSNFTLKIRSTKLEDSAMYFCASRTTGGVPDTQYFGPGTRLTVL.

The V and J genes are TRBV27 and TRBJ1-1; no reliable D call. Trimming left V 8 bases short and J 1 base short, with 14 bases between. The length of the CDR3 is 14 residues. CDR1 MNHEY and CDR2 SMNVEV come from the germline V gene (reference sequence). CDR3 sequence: CASQSRGRNTEAFF. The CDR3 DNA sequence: TGTGCCAGCCAATCCCGAGGGAGGAACACTGAAGCTTTCTTT.

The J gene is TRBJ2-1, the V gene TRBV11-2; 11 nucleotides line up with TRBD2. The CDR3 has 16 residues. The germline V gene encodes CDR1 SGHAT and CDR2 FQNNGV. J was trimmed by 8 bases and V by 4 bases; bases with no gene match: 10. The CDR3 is CASSWRLAGNGDEQFF. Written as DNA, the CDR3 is TGTGCCAGCAGCTGGAGACTAGCGGGAAATGGGGATGAGCAGTTCTTC. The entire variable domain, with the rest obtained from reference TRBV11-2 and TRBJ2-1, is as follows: EAGVAQSPRYKIIEKRQSVAFWCNPISGHATLYWYQQILGQGPKLLIQFQNNGVVDDSQLPKDRFSAERLKGVDSTLKIQPAKLEDSAVYLCASSWRLAGNGDEQFFGPGTRLTVL.